This TCR beta chain derives from a study of T-cell memory formation after mild COVID-19. Study summary: There were largely donor-specific TCR clusters. Study-level findings and limits: Memory cells collected pre-infection included some clones that later responded, suggesting cross-reactive memory joined. There was a balanced CD4/CD8 profile in clones contracting day 15 to 85, and later expanders leaned CD4+. Most CD4+ clones that shrank were in CM and EM, while CD8+ ones turned up in EMRA.

From the 5' RACE reads, TCRdb called clonotypes with MiXCR, one entry per CDR3 protein. The sample holds a few hundred thousand distinct CDR3 sequences, 8% to 10% seen once. The CDR3 sequence is 15 residues long. The V and J ends lost 0 bases and 6 bases respectively, with 12 bases between them. Germline CDR1 reads MGHRA; CDR2 reads YSYEKL. This clonotype was observed a few times. Its antigen remains unidentified. The V gene is TRBV4-1, the J gene TRBJ2-1; D unclear. The receptor was isolated from a man aged 18 to 29 who had mild COVID-19 (a few samples of this study predate the infection). Cell type and time point are not known. Sequencing was performed on PBMCs or a T cell subset sorted from them (not recorded which). CDR3 protein: CASSQDQRRGNEQFF. The CDR3 coding sequence is TGCGCCAGCAGCCAAGATCAGCGAAGAGGCAATGAGCAGTTCTTC.